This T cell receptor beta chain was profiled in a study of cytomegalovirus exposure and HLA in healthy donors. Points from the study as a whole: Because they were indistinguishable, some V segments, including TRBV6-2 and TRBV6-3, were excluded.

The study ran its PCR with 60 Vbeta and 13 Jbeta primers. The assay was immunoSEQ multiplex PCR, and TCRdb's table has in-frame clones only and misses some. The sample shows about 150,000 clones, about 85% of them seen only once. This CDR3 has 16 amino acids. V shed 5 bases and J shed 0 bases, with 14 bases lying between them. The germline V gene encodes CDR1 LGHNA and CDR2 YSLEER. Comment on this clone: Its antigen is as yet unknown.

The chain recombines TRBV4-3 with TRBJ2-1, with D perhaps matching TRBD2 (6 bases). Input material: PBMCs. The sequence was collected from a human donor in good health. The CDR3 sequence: CASSCISGVSYNEQFF. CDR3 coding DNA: TGCGCCAGCAGCTGCATTAGCGGAGTCTCCTACAATGAGCAGTTCTTC.